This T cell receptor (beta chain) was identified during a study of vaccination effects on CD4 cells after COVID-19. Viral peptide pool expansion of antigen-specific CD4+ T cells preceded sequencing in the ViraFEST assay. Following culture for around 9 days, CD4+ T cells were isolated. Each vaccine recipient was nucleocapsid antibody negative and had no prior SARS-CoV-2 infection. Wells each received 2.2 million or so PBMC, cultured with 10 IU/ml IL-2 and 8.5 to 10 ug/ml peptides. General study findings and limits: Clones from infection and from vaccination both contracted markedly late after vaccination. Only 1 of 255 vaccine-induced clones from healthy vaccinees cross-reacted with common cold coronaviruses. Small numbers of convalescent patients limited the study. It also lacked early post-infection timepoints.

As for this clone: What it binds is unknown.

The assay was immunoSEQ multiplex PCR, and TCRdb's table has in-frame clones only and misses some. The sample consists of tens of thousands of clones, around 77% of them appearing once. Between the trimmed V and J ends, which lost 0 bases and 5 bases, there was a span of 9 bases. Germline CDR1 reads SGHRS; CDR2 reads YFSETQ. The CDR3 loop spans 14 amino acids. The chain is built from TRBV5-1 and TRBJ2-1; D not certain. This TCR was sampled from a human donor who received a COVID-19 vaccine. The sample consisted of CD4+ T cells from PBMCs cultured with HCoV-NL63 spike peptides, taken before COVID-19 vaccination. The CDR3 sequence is CASSLGLGDNEQFF. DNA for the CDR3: TGCGCCAGCAGCTTGGGCTTGGGTGACAATGAGCAGTTCTTC.